This is a list of T cell receptor beta chains from one sample in a study of cytomegalovirus exposure and HLA in healthy donors. Sequenced by immunoSEQ multiplex PCR; TCRdb stores in-frame clones only, minus some. The sample shows about 47,000 clones, 65% to 80% of them seen only once. The source material was PBMCs. The receptors were gathered from a young man in good health and CMV-seronegative. CDR3s include the opening cysteine and the closing phenylalanine or tryptophan. Clone size is shown for a subset of rows, as once, few, many or a class of expanded clone.

CDR3 protein	V gene	clone size	J gene
CATRQGGNQPQHF	TRBV10-3	once	TRBJ1-5
CASSRTSEQFF	TRBV14	NA	TRBJ2-1
CASRFWTSGRTEQFF	TRBV12-2	NA	TRBJ2-1
CASSPLAGVPPADTQYF	TRBV4-1	NA	TRBJ2-3
CASSSSRLASPYNEQFF	TRBV11-2	NA	TRBJ2-1
CASSSTSGSYVETQYF	TRBV27	NA	TRBJ2-5
CASSLEGGSSHEQYF	TRBV7-6	NA	TRBJ2-7
CASSQGVAGGLYEQYF	TRBV4-1	NA	TRBJ2-7
CASSPSRGAANQPQHF	TRBV18	NA	TRBJ1-5
CASSRGGTGGNTIYF	TRBV6-5	NA	TRBJ1-3
CASSLGTGIGGYTF	TRBV7-9	NA	TRBJ1-2
CASSVNPGGGQPQHF	TRBV6-1	NA	TRBJ1-5
CASSSPGLAGVGEQYF	TRBV7-9	NA	TRBJ2-7
CASRRGLAGYEQYF	TRBV5-1	NA	TRBJ2-7
CAWSRTGEAFF	TRBV30	once	TRBJ1-1
CASSLQPTTSYEQYF	TRBV7-6	NA	TRBJ2-7
CASSLGQGGSNEQFF	TRBV5-1	NA	TRBJ2-1
CASSLESVQGGNQPQHF	TRBV7-2	NA	TRBJ1-5
CASSSGRVYNEQFF	TRBV2	NA	TRBJ2-1
CAWSPHGNTGELFF	TRBV30	NA	TRBJ2-2
CAWSVLTGLHSGNTIYF	TRBV30	NA	TRBJ1-3
CASSLFFTIGEQYF	TRBV27	once	TRBJ2-7
CASSSGGSGNTIYF	TRBV5-1	once	TRBJ1-3
CASRSNRGPRDTQYF	TRBV2	NA	TRBJ2-3
CASSAWVEGETQYF	TRBV2	NA	TRBJ2-5
CASSTEGLNQPQHF	TRBV9	NA	TRBJ1-5
CATSRDGLDTDTQYF	TRBV15	NA	TRBJ2-3
CASSIDQRINYGYTF	TRBV19	NA	TRBJ1-2
CASRREGGDNEQFF	TRBV2	NA	TRBJ2-1